Included here is one TCR beta chain sequence, with context. This specimen belongs to a study of blood T cells in healthy people across ages. A J-beta primer mix and a sample-barcoded 5' primer were used in a second PCR of roughly 7 to 12 cycles. TCRdb ran MiXCR on the 5' RACE reads and lists one entry per CDR3 protein. The repertoire holds about 1.5 million distinct CDR3 sequences, with roughly 43% as singletons. The specimen was blood. This receptor was taken from a woman younger than 30 in good health.

The CDR3 bases are TGCGCCAGCGGCGTTACCCCTGACTATGGCTACACCTTC. Translation: CASGVTPDYGYTF. The V gene is TRBV5-1, the J gene TRBJ1-2; D is uncertain. V was pared by 7 bases and J by 3 bases, with 13 bases between. The germline V gene encodes CDR1 SGHRS and CDR2 YFSETQ. The CDR3 is made up of 13 amino acids.